The clone carrying this T cell receptor (beta chain) occurred many times. Arm-PCR of CDR3 regions with iRepertoire HTBI primers generated TCR beta libraries. TCRdb called the multiplex PCR reads again in MiXCR, with one record for every CDR3 protein. The repertoire has approximately 470,000 distinct CDR3 sequences, 15% to 20% of them found once; the top ten carry over 9%. The germline V gene encodes CDR1 GTSNPN and CDR2 SVGIG (reference sequence). The CDR3 extends over 12 amino acids. The V end lost 4 bases, the J end lost 8 bases, and 9 bases lay between the germline ends. Described time point: newly diagnosed GD, antithyroid drugs for less than 3 months. Scientists built the TCR library using RNA that was extracted from PBMCs. Patients of an endocrinology department in Xi'an, China, were included. The source of the sample is a study of regulatory T cells in long-lasting Graves disease. These data also featured in a second study, about T cells in Graves' hyperthyroidism and ophthalmopathy.

The sequencing here drew on peripheral blood mononuclear cells (PBMCs), taken at new diagnosis, from a patient treated with antithyroid drugs. This rearrangement joins TRBV30 to TRBJ1-6, with D hard to call. The TCR sequence derives from a man aged 35 to 55 with Graves disease. In DNA form, the CDR3 reads TGTGCCTGGATGCGAGACGATTCACCCCTCCACTTT. Encoded protein: CAWMRDDSPLHF.